This is a list of T cell receptor beta chains from one sample in a study of T cells in Graves' hyperthyroidism and ophthalmopathy. Each CDR3 protein gets one entry after TCRdb re-called the multiplex PCR reads with MiXCR. The profile shows 500,000 to 600,000 distinct CDR3 sequences, 15% to 20% of them singletons. The specimen was blood. All receptors come from a man aged 40-55 years with Graves' ophthalmopathy. CDR3s include the opening cysteine and the closing phenylalanine or tryptophan. Each record gives: clone size, CDR3 length, J gene, D gene, V gene, CDR3 protein, CDR3 DNA. D genes are given only for firm matches. Clone size is given for some rows only: seen once, a few or many times, or a class if the clone is expanded.

many | 14 | TRBJ1-2 | NA | TRBV18 | CASSPSGQIYGYTF | TGTGCCAGCTCACCCAGCGGACAGATCTATGGCTACACCTTC
NA | 11 | TRBJ1-1 | NA | TRBV30 | CAWGVRGEAFF | TGTGCCTGGGGGGTTAGGGGGGAAGCTTTCTTT
NA | 14 | TRBJ2-7 | TRBD2 | TRBV10-3 | CASTGLAGFYEQYF | TGTGCCTCTACCGGACTAGCGGGGTTCTACGAGCAGTACTTC
many | 14 | TRBJ1-1 | TRBD1 | TRBV6-1 | CASSDPGGNTEAFF | TGTGCCAGCAGTGACCCAGGGGGGAACACTGAAGCTTTCTTT
few | 15 | TRBJ2-7 | TRBD2 | TRBV5-1 | CASSQGGIRGYEQYF | TGCGCCAGCAGTCAGGGAGGGATTAGAGGCTACGAGCAGTACTTC
NA | 15 | TRBJ1-2 | TRBD1 | TRBV3-1 | CASSPNRGQNVGYTF | TGTGCCAGCAGCCCAAACAGGGGGCAGAATGTCGGCTACACCTTC
NA | 15 | TRBJ1-6 | NA | TRBV12-3/TRBV12-4 | CASSFGGRGDSPLHF | TGTGCCAGCAGTTTCGGAGGCAGGGGTGATTCACCCCTCCACTTT
few | 17 | TRBJ1-1 | NA | TRBV5-6 | CASSSYGGLSKDTEAFF | TGTGCCAGCAGCTCCTATGGAGGGCTCAGCAAGGACACTGAAGCTTTCTTT
few | 13 | TRBJ1-6 | NA | TRBV12-3/TRBV12-4 | CASSTRGISPLHF | TGTGCCAGCAGTACACGAGGGATTTCACCCCTCCACTTT
few | 15 | TRBJ1-1 | NA | TRBV7-2 | CASSLSGVSNTEAFF | TGTGCCAGCAGCTTATCCGGGGTTAGTAACACTGAAGCTTTCTTT
many | 15 | TRBJ1-1 | NA | TRBV7-9 | CASSLAKQGNTEAFF | TGTGCCAGCAGCTTAGCTAAGCAGGGGAACACTGAAGCTTTCTTT
many | 14 | TRBJ2-3 | NA | TRBV2 | CASTNRVEGDTQYF | TGTGCCAGCACCAACAGGGTGGAGGGAGATACGCAGTATTTT
many | 12 | TRBJ2-5 | NA | TRBV10-3 | CAISEWSETQYF | TGTGCCATCAGTGAGTGGAGTGAGACCCAGTACTTC
NA | 14 | TRBJ1-1 | TRBD1 | TRBV25-1 | CASSESVDRTEAFF | TGTGCCAGCAGTGAATCCGTGGACAGGACAGAAGCTTTCTTT
NA | 14 | TRBJ2-7 | TRBD2 | TRBV5-4 | CASSSHRGVNEQYF | TGTGCCAGCAGCTCACACCGGGGGGTGAACGAGCAGTACTTC
many | 16 | TRBJ2-1 | NA | TRBV28 | CASSFRSGSSYNEQFF | TGTGCCAGCAGTTTTAGGTCAGGCTCTTCCTACAATGAGCAGTTCTTC
NA | 13 | TRBJ1-6 | NA | TRBV6-1 | CASSTTGSSPLHF | TGTGCCAGCAGTACCACAGGGAGTTCACCCCTCCACTTT
NA | 16 | TRBJ2-3 | NA | TRBV7-2 | CASSTGHSQGADTQYF | TGTGCCAGCAGCACGGGACACTCTCAAGGGGCAGATACGCAGTATTTT
NA | 15 | TRBJ1-6 | NA | TRBV2 | CASKVRSSYNSPLHF | TGTGCCAGCAAGGTGCGAAGCTCCTATAATTCACCCCTCCACTTT
NA | 16 | TRBJ2-5 | TRBD2 | TRBV27 | CASSLSLAATQETQYF | TGTGCCAGCAGTTTATCACTAGCGGCGACCCAAGAGACCCAGTACTTC
many | 13 | TRBJ2-1 | TRBD2 | TRBV20-1 | CSATLAVYNEQFF | TGCAGTGCTACACTAGCGGTCTACAATGAGCAGTTCTTC
many | 12 | TRBJ2-7 | NA | TRBV20-1 | CSARVDGYEQYF | TGCAGTGCTAGAGTTGATGGATACGAGCAGTACTTC
many | 13 | TRBJ2-5 | NA | TRBV6-2/TRBV6-3 | CASSYRRQETQYF | TGTGCCAGCAGTTACCGGCGGCAAGAGACCCAGTACTTC
NA | 14 | TRBJ2-3 | NA | TRBV5-6 | CASRFGVATDTQYF | TGTGCCAGCAGGTTCGGGGTCGCCACAGATACGCAGTATTTT
NA | 13 | TRBJ1-5 | TRBD1 | TRBV19 | CASTGTGYQPQHF | TGTGCCAGTACCGGGACAGGGTATCAGCCCCAGCATTTT
NA | 11 | TRBJ2-1 | NA | TRBV2 | CASTWHNEQFF | TGTGCCAGCACCTGGCACAATGAGCAGTTCTTC
NA | 15 | TRBJ2-5 | TRBD2 | TRBV19 | CASSTYSGGLETQYF | TGTGCCAGTAGTACTTATAGCGGGGGGTTGGAGACCCAGTACTTC
once | 21 | TRBJ2-3 | TRBD2 | TRBV28 | CASSQRAIYWTSGVSADTQYF | TGTGCCAGCAGCCAAAGGGCAATCTACTGGACTAGCGGGGTGAGCGCAGATACGCAGTATTTT
many | 16 | TRBJ2-7 | TRBD1 | TRBV11-2 | CASSLLQGAPAVGQYF | TGTGCCAGCAGCCTACTACAGGGGGCACCCGCGGTGGGGCAGTACTTC
NA | 15 | TRBJ2-1 | NA | TRBV10-3 | CAIKGQAAAYNEQFF | TGTGCCATCAAGGGTCAAGCGGCAGCCTACAATGAGCAGTTCTTC
many | 15 | TRBJ2-5 | NA | TRBV11-2 | CASSPVGAAEETQYF | TGTGCCAGCAGTCCCGTGGGGGCCGCAGAAGAGACCCAGTACTTC
NA | 11 | TRBJ1-1 | NA | TRBV6-2/TRBV6-3 | CASRTGTEAFF | TGTGCCAGCAGAACAGGGACTGAAGCTTTCTTT
few | 14 | TRBJ2-1 | NA | TRBV19 | CATRDVLGYNEQFF | TGTGCCACCCGGGACGTACTAGGGTACAATGAGCAGTTCTTC
few | 15 | TRBJ2-1 | NA | TRBV9 | CASSVGANSYNEQFF | TGTGCCAGCAGCGTAGGGGCGAACTCCTACAATGAGCAGTTCTTC
few | 11 | TRBJ2-1 | NA | TRBV29-1 | CSLTVSNEQFF | TGCAGCCTTACGGTCTCCAATGAGCAGTTCTTC
few | 16 | TRBJ2-7 | TRBD1 | TRBV29-1 | CSVEGLSRTGGHEQYF | TGCAGCGTTGAAGGCCTATCCCGGACAGGGGGCCACGAGCAGTACTTC
many | 15 | TRBJ2-1 | TRBD2 | TRBV11-2 | CASSRGTTRYNEQFF | TGTGCCAGCAGCCGGGGGACTACCCGCTACAATGAGCAGTTCTTC
few | 15 | TRBJ1-2 | TRBD1 | TRBV19 | CASWAGGDPFYGYTF | TGTGCCTCATGGGCAGGGGGCGATCCATTCTATGGCTACACCTTC
many | 14 | TRBJ1-1 | TRBD1 | TRBV28 | CASSFQGAATEAFF | TGTGCCAGCAGTTTTCAGGGGGCGGCCACTGAAGCTTTCTTT
many | 13 | TRBJ2-1 | NA | TRBV3-1 | CASSHLRQTEQFF | TGTGCCAGCAGCCACCTTAGACAGACTGAGCAGTTCTTC
NA | 17 | TRBJ2-1 | TRBD2 | TRBV4-1 | CASSQELGGGALGEQFF | TGCGCCAGCAGCCAAGAGTTGGGCGGGGGAGCCCTTGGTGAGCAGTTCTTC
many | 10 | TRBJ2-7 | NA | TRBV29-1 | CSVGEYEQYF | TGCAGCGTTGGAGAATACGAGCAGTACTTC
NA | 15 | TRBJ2-3 | TRBD2 | TRBV20-1 | CSATGTSGRGDTQYF | TGCAGTGCTACCGGGACTAGCGGGAGGGGAGATACGCAGTATTTT
few | 15 | TRBJ2-5 | TRBD1 | TRBV28 | CASRGDRGLGETQYF | TGTGCCAGCAGGGGGGACAGGGGGTTAGGGGAGACCCAGTACTTC
many | 14 | TRBJ2-7 | TRBD2 | TRBV27 | CASSRTSGSHEQYF | TGTGCCAGCAGTAGGACTAGCGGGAGCCACGAGCAGTACTTC
NA | 17 | TRBJ1-1 | TRBD1 | TRBV6-6 | CASSYSGQGAGNTEAFF | TGTGCCAGCAGTTACTCGGGACAGGGGGCTGGGAACACTGAAGCTTTCTTT
few | 15 | TRBJ2-1 | NA | TRBV28 | CASSSFISSYNEQFF | TGTGCCAGCAGCTCCTTCATAAGCTCCTACAATGAGCAGTTCTTC
many | 13 | TRBJ2-1 | NA | TRBV6-1 | CASSEARRREQFF | TGTGCCAGCAGTGAAGCGCGTAGGCGTGAGCAGTTCTTC